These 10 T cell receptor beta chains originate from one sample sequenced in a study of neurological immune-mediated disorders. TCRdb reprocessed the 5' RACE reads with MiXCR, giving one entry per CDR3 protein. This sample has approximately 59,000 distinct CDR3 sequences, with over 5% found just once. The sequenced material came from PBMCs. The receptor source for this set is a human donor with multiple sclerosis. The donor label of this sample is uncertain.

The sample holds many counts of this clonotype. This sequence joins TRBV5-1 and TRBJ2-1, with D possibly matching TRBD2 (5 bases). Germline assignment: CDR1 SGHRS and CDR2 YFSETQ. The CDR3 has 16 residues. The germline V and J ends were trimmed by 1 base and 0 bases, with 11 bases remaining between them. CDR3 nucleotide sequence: TGCGCCAGCAGCTTGAGGGCGGGTAGCTCCTACAATGAGCAGTTCTTC. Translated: CASSLRAGSSYNEQFF.

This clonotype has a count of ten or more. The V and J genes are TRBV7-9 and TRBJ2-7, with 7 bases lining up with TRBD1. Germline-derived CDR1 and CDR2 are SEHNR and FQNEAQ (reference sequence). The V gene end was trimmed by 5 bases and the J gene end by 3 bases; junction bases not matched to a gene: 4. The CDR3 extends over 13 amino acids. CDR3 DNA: TGTGCCAGCAGCCGACAGGGTAACTACGAGCAGTACTTC. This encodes CASSRQGNYEQYF.

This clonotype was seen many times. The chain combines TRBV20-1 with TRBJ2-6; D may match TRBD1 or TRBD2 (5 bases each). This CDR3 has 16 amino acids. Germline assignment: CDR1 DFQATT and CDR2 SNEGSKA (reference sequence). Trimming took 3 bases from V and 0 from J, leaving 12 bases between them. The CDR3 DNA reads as TGCAGTGCTAGCCGGGGCACCGCCTCTGGGGCCAACGTCCTGACTTTC. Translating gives CSASRGTASGANVLTF.

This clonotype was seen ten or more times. DNA of the CDR3: TGTGCCAGCAGCCATTCTTCAGGGGGCGGAAGGGGTACGCAGTATTTT. Residues: CASSHSSGGGRGTQYF. The V call is TRBV3-1, the J call TRBJ2-3; 8 bases are shared with TRBD1. J gave up 8 bases and V 3 bases, and 13 bases lay outside the gene matches. This CDR3 comprises 16 residues. Germline V lookup: CDR1 LGHDT, CDR2 YNNKEL (reference sequence).

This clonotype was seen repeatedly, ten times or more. The CDR3 DNA sequence: TGCGCCAGCAGCCGGGCCAGTATAGCCGGCTATGGCTACACCTTC. As protein: CASSRASIAGYGYTF. The genes are TRBV4-1 and TRBJ1-2; no reliable D call. V was clipped by 4 bases and J by 4 bases, with 16 bases between them. Germline CDR1 and CDR2: MGHRA and YSYEKL. This CDR3 is built from 15 residues.

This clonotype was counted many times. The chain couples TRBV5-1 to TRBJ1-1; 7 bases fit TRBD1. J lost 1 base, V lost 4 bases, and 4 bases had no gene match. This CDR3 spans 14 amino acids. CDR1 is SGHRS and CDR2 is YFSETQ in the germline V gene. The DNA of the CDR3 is TGCGCCAGCAGCCAGGACAGGCAGAACACTGAAGCTTTCTTT. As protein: CASSQDRQNTEAFF.

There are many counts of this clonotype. This CDR3 is CSAMEDTQYF. In DNA form, the CDR3 reads TGCAGTGCTATGGAAGATACGCAGTATTTT. J is TRBJ2-3 and V is TRBV20-1, with D uncertain. The CDR3 covers 10 residues. Trimming left V 4 bases short and J 5 bases short, with 4 bases between. The germline gives CDR1 DFQATT, CDR2 SNEGSKA (reference sequence).

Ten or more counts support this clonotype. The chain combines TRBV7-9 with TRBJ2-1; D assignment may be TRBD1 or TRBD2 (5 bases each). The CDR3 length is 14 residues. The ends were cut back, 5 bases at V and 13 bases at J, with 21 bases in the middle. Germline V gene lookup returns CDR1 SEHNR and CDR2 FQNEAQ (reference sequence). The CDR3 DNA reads TGTGCCAGCAGCCTTACGGAAGTCGGGACCGACCAGTTCTTC. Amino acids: CASSLTEVGTDQFF.

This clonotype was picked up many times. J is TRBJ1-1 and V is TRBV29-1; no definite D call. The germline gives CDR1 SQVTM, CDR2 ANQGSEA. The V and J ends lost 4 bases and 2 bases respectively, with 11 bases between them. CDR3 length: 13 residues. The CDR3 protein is CSVVGRLNTEAFF. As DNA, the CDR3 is TGCAGCGTTGTAGGACGGTTAAACACTGAAGCTTTCTTT.

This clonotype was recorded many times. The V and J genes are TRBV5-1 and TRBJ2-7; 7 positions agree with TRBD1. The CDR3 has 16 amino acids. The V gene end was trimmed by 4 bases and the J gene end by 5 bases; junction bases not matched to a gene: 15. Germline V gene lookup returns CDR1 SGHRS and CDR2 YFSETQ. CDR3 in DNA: TGCGCCAGCAGCCCGCACCGGGACAGACCCTACCACGAGCAGTACTTC. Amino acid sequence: CASSPHRDRPYHEQYF.